This T cell receptor (beta chain) appears in the sequencing data of a study of OX40 agonist ivuxolimab in advanced cancers. Background on the study: Partial responses were observed in three patients, of whom one had hepatocellular carcinoma and two had cutaneous melanoma.

Autoimmune disease history or systemic immunosuppression led to patients being barred. The CDR3 covers 15 residues. The germline V gene encodes CDR1 LGHNA and CDR2 YSLEER. V lost 1 base to trimming and J lost 4 bases; unmatched junction nucleotides: 4. Study-level findings and limits: Expanded peripheral T cell antigen specificity was not determined.

Regarding this clone: Its antigen remains unknown.

Some clones are missing from TCRdb's copy, which holds only in-frame ones; the method was immunoSEQ multiplex PCR. The sample holds 95,000 to 150,000 clones, 93% seen once. The V call is TRBV4-3, the J call TRBJ2-5; 9 bases align to TRBD1. The specimen comprised CD4+ or CD8+ T cells sorted from blood, sampled in a trial of the OX40 agonist ivuxolimab. The sequence derives from an adult with an advanced solid tumor such as melanoma, head and neck, liver or kidney cancer. This CDR3 is CASSQVTGGSETQYF. The CDR3 DNA is TGCGCCAGCAGCCAAGTGACAGGGGGATCAGAGACCCAGTACTTC.